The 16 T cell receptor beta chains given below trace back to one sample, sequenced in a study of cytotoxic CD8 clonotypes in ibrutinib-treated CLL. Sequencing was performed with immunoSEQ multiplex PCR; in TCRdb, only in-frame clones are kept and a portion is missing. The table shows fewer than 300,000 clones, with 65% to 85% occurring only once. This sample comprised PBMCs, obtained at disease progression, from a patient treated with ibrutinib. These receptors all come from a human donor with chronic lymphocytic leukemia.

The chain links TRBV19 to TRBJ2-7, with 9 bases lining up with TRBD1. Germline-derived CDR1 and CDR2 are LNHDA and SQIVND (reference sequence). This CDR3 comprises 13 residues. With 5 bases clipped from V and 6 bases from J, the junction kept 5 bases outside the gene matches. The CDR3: CASSPTGGGEQYF. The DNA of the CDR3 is TGTGCCAGTAGTCCAACAGGGGGCGGCGAGCAGTACTTC.

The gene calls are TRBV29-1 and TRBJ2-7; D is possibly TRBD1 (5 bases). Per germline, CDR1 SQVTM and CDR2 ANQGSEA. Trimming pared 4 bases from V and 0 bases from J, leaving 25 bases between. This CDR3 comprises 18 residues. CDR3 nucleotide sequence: TGCAGCGTTGTCGGCTTCGGCAGGGCGCAGTCTGGCTCCTACGAGCAGTACTTC. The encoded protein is CSVVGFGRAQSGSYEQYF.

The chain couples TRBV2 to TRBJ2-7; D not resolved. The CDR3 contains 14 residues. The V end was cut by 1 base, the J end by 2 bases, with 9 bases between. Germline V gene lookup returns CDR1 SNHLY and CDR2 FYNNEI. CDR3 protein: CASSEDSYPYEQYF. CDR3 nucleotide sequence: TGTGCCAGCAGTGAAGACAGCTACCCCTACGAGCAGTACTTC.

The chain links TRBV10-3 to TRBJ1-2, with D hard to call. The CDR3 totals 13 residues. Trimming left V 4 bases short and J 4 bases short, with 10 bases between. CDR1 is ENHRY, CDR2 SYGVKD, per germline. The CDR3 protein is CAISGPDLYGYTF. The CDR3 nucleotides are TGTGCCATCAGTGGGCCGGACCTCTATGGCTACACCTTC.

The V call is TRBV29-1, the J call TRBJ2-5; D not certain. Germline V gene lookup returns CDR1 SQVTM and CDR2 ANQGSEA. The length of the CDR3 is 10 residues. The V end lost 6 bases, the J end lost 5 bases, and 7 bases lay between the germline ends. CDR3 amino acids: CSVRHETQYF. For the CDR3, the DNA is TGCAGCGTGAGACATGAGACCCAGTACTTC.

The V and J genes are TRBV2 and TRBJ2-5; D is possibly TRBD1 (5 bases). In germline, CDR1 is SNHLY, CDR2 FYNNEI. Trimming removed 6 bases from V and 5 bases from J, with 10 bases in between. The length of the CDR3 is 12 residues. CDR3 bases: TGTGCCAGCAGAAGACAGATTGAGACCCAGTACTTC. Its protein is CASRRQIETQYF.

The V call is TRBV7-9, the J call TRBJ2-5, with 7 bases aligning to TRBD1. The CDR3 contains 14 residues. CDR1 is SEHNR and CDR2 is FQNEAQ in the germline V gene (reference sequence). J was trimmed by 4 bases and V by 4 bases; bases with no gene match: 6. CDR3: CASSSDRDRETQYF. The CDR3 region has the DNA TGTGCCAGCAGCTCCGACAGGGATAGAGAGACCCAGTACTTC.

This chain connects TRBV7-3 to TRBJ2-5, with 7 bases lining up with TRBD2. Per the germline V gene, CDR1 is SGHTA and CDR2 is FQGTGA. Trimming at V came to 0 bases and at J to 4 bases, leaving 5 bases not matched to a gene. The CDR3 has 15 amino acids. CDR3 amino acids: CASSLTAGWGETQYF. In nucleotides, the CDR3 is TGTGCCAGCAGCTTAACAGCGGGATGGGGAGAGACCCAGTACTTC.

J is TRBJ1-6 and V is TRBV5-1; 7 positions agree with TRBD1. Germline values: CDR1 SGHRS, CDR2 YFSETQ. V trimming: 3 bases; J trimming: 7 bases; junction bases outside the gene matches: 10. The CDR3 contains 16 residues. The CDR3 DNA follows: TGCGCCAGCAGCTCTTTACAGGGGAATTTGAATTCACCCCTCCACTTT. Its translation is CASSSLQGNLNSPLHF.

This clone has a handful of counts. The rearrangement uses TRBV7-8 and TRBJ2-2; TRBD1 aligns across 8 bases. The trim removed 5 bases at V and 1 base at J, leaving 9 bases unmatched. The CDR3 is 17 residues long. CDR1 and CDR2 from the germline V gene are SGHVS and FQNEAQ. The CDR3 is CASSPRVGTGNTGELFF. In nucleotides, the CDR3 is TGTGCCAGCAGCCCCCGTGTAGGGACAGGGAACACCGGGGAGCTGTTTTTT.

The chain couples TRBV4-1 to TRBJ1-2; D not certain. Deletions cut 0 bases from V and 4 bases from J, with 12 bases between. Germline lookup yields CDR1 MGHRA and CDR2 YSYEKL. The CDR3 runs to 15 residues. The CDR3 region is CASSQESRAGYGYTF. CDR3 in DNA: TGCGCCAGCAGCCAAGAGAGCCGCGCTGGCTATGGCTACACCTTC.

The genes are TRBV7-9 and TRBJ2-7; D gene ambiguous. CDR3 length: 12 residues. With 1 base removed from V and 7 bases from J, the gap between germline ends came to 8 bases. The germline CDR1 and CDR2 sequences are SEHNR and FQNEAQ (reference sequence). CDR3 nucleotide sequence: TGTGCCAGCAGCTTAGAGGGTAGGGAGCAGTACTTC. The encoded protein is CASSLEGREQYF.

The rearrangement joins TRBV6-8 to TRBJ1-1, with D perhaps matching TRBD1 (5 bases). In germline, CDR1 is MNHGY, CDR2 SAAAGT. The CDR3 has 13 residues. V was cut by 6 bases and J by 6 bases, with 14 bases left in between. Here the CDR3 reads CASSPRPGAEAFF. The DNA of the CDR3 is TGTGCCAGCAGCCCTCGTCCGGGGGCTGAAGCTTTCTTT.

The CDR3 bases are TGTGCCAGCAGCTTAGGGCTTCAGGGGGCAGTCTCCTATGGCTACACCTTC. It yields the protein CASSLGLQGAVSYGYTF. V gene TRBV7-9 combines with J gene TRBJ1-2; the match to TRBD1 covers 8 bases. This CDR3 spans 17 amino acids. V lost 1 base, J lost 4 bases, and 11 bases stayed unmatched. CDR1 SEHNR and CDR2 FQNEAQ come from the germline V gene (reference sequence).

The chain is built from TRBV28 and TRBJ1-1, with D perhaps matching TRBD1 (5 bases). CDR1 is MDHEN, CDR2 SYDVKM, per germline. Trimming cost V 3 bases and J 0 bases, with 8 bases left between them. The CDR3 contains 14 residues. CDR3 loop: CASSFGALNTEAFF. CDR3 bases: TGTGCCAGCAGTTTTGGGGCCTTGAACACTGAAGCTTTCTTT. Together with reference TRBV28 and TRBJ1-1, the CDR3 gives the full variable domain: DVKVTQSSRYLVKRTGEKVFLECVQDMDHENMFWYRQDPGLGLRLIYFSYDVKMKEKGDIPEGYSVSREKKERFSLILESASTNQTSMYLCASSFGALNTEAFFGQGTRLTVV.

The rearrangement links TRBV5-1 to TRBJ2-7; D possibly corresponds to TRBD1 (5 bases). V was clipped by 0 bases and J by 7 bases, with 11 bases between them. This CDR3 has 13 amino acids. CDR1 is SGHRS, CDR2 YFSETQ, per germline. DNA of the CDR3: TGCGCCAGCAGCTTGGATAGGGGTACAGAGCAGTACTTC. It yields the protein CASSLDRGTEQYF.